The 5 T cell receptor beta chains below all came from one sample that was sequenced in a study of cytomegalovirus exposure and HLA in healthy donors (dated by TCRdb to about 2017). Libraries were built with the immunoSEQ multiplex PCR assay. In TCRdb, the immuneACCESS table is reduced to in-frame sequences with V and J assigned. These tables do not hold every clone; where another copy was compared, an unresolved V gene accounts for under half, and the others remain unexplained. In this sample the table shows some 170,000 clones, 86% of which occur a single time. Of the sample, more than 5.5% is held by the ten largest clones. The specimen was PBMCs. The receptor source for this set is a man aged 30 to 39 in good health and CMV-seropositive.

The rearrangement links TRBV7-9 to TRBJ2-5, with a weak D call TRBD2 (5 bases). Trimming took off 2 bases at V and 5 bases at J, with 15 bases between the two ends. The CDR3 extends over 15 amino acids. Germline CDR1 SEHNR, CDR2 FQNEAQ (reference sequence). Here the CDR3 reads CASSLNLAGGETQYF. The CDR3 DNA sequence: TGTGCCAGCAGCTTAAATTTGGCGGGTGGCGAGACCCAGTACTTC.

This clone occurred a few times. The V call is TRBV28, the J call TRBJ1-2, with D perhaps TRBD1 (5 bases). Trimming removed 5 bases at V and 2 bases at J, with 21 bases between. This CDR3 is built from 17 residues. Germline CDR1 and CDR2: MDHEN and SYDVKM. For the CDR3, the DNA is TGTGCCAGCAGTCAACTTACCTCGGGGCACCTAAACTATGGCTACACCTTC. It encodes CASSQLTSGHLNYGYTF.

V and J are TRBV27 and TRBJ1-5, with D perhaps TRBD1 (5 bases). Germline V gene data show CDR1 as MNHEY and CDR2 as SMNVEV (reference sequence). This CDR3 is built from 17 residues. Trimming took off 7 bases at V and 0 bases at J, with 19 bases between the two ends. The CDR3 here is CASKVRGRASSNQPQHF. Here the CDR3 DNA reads TGTGCCAGCAAGGTAAGGGGCCGGGCCTCTAGCAATCAGCCCCAGCATTTT.

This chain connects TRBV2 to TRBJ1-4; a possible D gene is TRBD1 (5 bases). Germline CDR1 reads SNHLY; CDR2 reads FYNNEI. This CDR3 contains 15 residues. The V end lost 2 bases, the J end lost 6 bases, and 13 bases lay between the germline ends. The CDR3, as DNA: TGTGCCAGCAGTGAACAGGGCTTTAACGATGAAAAACTGTTTTTT. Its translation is CASSEQGFNDEKLFF.

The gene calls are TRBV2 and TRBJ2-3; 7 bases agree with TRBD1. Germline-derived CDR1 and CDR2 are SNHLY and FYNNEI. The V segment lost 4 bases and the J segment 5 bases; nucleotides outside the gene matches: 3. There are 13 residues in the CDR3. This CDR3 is CASSGQGLDTQYF. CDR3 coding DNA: TGTGCCAGCAGTGGACAGGGTCTAGATACGCAGTATTTT.